This entry is about one T cell receptor (beta chain). The antigen remains unidentified. A single record per CDR3 protein comes from TCRdb applying MiXCR to the 5' RACE reads. Of 550,000 or so distinct CDR3 sequences in the sample, under 25% were seen once. This specimen belongs to a study of T cells after yellow fever vaccination. Background on the study: Fractions of low cell number were prepared using SMART-Seq v4 Ultra Low Input. Broader study findings: A large majority of primary-vaccination clones showed up again after the booster (about 96% CD4, approximately 90% CD8).

CDR3 length: 15 residues. Germline trimming cut 2 bases from V and 0 bases from J; bases unmatched to any gene: 1. This sample comprised PBMCs, obtained 15 days after the yellow fever booster vaccination. The rearrangement uses TRBV12-3 or TRBV12-4 and TRBJ2-7; 10 bases are shared with TRBD1. This receptor was taken from a young man who received the YFV17D yellow fever vaccine. The CDR3 here is CASSLRDRGSYEQYF. CDR3 in DNA: TGTGCCAGCAGTTTAAGGGACAGGGGCTCCTACGAGCAGTACTTC.